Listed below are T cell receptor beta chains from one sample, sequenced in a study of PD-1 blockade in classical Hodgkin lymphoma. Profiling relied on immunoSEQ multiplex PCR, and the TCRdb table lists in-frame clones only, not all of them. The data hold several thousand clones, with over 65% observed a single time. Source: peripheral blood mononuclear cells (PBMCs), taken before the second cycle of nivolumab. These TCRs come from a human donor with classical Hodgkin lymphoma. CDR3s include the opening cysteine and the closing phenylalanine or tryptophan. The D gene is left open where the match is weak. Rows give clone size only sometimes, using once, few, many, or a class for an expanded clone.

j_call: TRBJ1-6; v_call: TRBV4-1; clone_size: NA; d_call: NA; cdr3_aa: CASSQGGFFPRSSYNSPLHF
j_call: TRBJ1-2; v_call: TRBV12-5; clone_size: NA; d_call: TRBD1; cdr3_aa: CASGLSGFARGRDYGYTF
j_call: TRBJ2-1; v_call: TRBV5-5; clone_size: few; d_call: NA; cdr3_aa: CASSLGLLSYNEQFF
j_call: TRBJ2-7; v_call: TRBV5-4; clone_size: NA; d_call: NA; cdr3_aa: CASSLPETYEQYF
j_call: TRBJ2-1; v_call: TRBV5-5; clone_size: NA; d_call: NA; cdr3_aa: CASSSSGGLAPNEQFF
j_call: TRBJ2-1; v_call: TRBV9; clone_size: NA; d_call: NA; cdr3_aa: CASSVGLAEQFF
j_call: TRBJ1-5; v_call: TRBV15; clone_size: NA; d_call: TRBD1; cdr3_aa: CATSRRTGGDQPQHF
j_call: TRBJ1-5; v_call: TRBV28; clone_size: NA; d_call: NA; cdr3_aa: CASSLLTGGNQPQHF
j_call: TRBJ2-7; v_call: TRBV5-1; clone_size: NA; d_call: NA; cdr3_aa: CASSLETGAYEQYF
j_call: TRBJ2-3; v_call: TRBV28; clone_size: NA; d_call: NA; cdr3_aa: CASSLWGFGGTDTQYF
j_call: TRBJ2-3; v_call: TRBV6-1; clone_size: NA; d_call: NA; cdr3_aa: CASSREDPDTQYF
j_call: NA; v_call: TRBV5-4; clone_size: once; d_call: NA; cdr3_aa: CASSSRWGASSYEQYF